This T cell receptor beta chain was identified in a study of cytomegalovirus exposure and HLA in healthy donors. Primers: 60 Vbeta forward and 13 Jbeta reverse. Method: immunoSEQ multiplex PCR; TCRdb's copy keeps in-frame clones and lacks some. This table holds roughly 110,000 clones, about 79% found once. The CDR3 has 18 amino acids. Germline CDR1 is SGHRS and CDR2 is YFSETQ. Trimming at V came to 4 bases and at J to 6 bases, leaving 16 bases not matched to a gene. This clonotype originated in a human donor in good health. The chain links TRBV5-1 to TRBJ2-2, with 9 bases aligning to TRBD2. The sequenced sample consisted of PBMCs. The CDR3 DNA reads TGCGCCAGCAGCACGGGGGGATTGGGACTAGCAGCATCCGGGGAGCTGTTTTTT. This gives the protein CASSTGGLGLAASGELFF.